Below, 18 T cell receptor beta chains from the same sample are listed, as sequenced in a study of shared clonotypes between healthy human individuals. Using immunoSEQ multiplex PCR, the repertoire was profiled, and TCRdb retains in-frame clones only, with some absent. The sample lists about 480,000 clones, roughly 78% seen once, with 10% to 15% in the top ten. The sample comprised PBMCs. The receptors stem from a woman in her forties in good health. Some clones in this sample may be carry-over from other donors' samples.

This chain connects TRBV13 to TRBJ2-1; D is unclear. Deletions cut 4 bases from V and 1 base from J, with 11 bases between. Germline CDR1 reads PRHDT; CDR2 reads FYEKMQ (reference sequence). The CDR3 covers 15 residues. This CDR3 is CASSSTRLSYNEQFF. CDR3 in DNA: TGTGCCAGCAGCTCGACCCGGTTGTCCTACAATGAGCAGTTCTTC.

This clone was picked up a small number of times. The chain uses TRBV7-6 and TRBJ1-1; D gene ambiguous. Germline loops: CDR1 SGHVS, CDR2 FNYEAQ. Between the trimmed V and J ends, which lost 4 bases and 1 base, there was a span of 13 bases. The CDR3 runs 15 residues. The CDR3 protein is CASSSYPAGNTEAFF. In nucleotides, the CDR3 is TGTGCCAGCAGCTCATACCCGGCCGGGAACACTGAAGCTTTCTTT.

In its sample, this clone was seen once. The gene calls are TRBV29-1 and TRBJ2-1; TRBD2 aligns across 10 bases. This CDR3 has 14 amino acids. Germline V gene lookup returns CDR1 SQVTM and CDR2 ANQGSEA. V shed 7 bases, J shed 9 bases, and the junction held 12 bases outside the gene matches. Here the CDR3 reads CSESTSGSASEQFF. The CDR3 nucleotides are TGCAGCGAGTCGACTAGCGGGTCCGCCAGTGAGCAGTTCTTC.

This clone was seen only once. Other DNA sequences in this sample translate to the same CDR3. The CDR3 sequence: CASSLEGGPGANVLTF. The CDR3 bases are TGCGCCAGCAGCTTGGAGGGTGGCCCTGGGGCCAACGTCCTGACTTTC. V gene TRBV5-1 combines with J gene TRBJ2-6; no definite D call. Germline values: CDR1 SGHRS, CDR2 YFSETQ. The CDR3 totals 16 residues. Trimming stripped 0 bases from V and 2 bases from J, with 9 bases between.

On this clone itself: With a much larger clone just one base away, this may be a read error. The CDR3 loop reads CASSLDPSGNTIYF. The CDR3 coding sequence is TGTGCCAGCAGCTTAGACCCCTCTGGAAACACCATATATTTT. The chain combines TRBV7-3 with TRBJ1-3; D is unresolved. Germline V gene sequence: CDR1 SGHTA, CDR2 FQGTGA. The length of the CDR3 is 14 residues. Trimming cost V 2 bases and J 0 bases, with 5 bases left between them.

In its sample, this clone was seen many times. This sample includes further DNA sequences coding for the same CDR3. CDR3 bases: TGTGCCAGTAGTAATCCGGGGGTCAACACTGAAGCTTTCTTT. It is translated as CASSNPGVNTEAFF. The gene calls are TRBV19 and TRBJ1-1; D possibly corresponds to TRBD1 (5 bases). V was clipped by 4 bases and J by 2 bases, with 11 bases between them. CDR1 is LNHDA and CDR2 is SQIVND in the germline V gene (reference sequence). This CDR3 is 14 amino acids long.

The table lists this clone with a few counts. The rearrangement joins TRBV2 to TRBJ2-7; 8 bases align to TRBD1. V lost 6 bases and J lost 5; bases outside the gene matches: 12. The length of the CDR3 is 15 residues. Germline V CDR1 and CDR2: SNHLY, FYNNEI. The DNA of the CDR3 is TGTGCCAGCAGACCCGGGACAGGCGACGGCCACGAGCAGTACTTC. Translating it yields CASRPGTGDGHEQYF. The full variable domain, rest sourced from reference TRBV2 and TRBJ2-7, is EPEVTQTPSHQVTQMGQEVILRCVPISNHLYFYWYRQILGQKVEFLVSFYNNEISEKSEIFDDQFSVERPDGSNFTLKIRSTKLEDSAMYFCASRPGTGDGHEQYFGPGTRLTVT.

This clone was observed a few times. A much larger clone differs from this one at a single base, so this may be a read error. J is TRBJ1-1 and V is TRBV7-9; no firm D call. V was shortened by 1 base and J by 3 bases, with 6 bases between the two germline ends. CDR3 length: 13 residues. The germline gives CDR1 SEHNR, CDR2 FQNEAQ (reference sequence). The CDR3 DNA sequence: TGTGCCAGCAGCTTAGGTGTGGACACTGAAGCTTTCTTT. Its translation is CASSLGVDTEAFF.

The rearrangement links TRBV11-2 to TRBJ2-2, with D possibly being TRBD1 (7 bases). In germline, CDR1 is SGHAT, CDR2 FQNNGV. Trimming shortened V by 6 bases and J by 4 bases, and 12 bases separated the two germline ends. The CDR3 extends over 14 amino acids. Written as DNA, the CDR3 is TGTGCCAGCAGAAATCAGGGGGGCACCGGGGAGCTGTTTTTT. It encodes CASRNQGGTGELFF.

The rearrangement uses TRBV19 and TRBJ1-2; no firm D call. V was clipped by 10 bases and J by 3 bases, with 12 bases between them. There are 12 residues in the CDR3. Germline V gene sequence: CDR1 LNHDA, CDR2 SQIVND (reference sequence). CDR3 sequence (DNA): TGTGCCATAAGCGAGGGAGACTATGGCTACACCTTC. Protein sequence: CAISEGDYGYTF.

This chain's CDR3 is CASSVSGRTSYNEQFF. CDR3 bases: TGTGCCAGCAGCGTTAGCGGGAGGACATCCTACAATGAGCAGTTCTTC. The gene calls are TRBV9 and TRBJ2-1; 10 bases match TRBD2. Germline V gene sequence: CDR1 SGDLS, CDR2 YYNGEE. The CDR3 contains 16 residues. Trimming removed 2 bases from V and 1 base from J; junction bases left unmatched: 3.

The CDR3 bases are TGTGCCAGCAGCTTAGGTGGACAGGGGGACTACGAGCAGTACTTC. Amino acid sequence: CASSLGGQGDYEQYF. This chain uses TRBV11-1 with TRBJ2-7, with TRBD1 identical over 10 bases. J lost 3 bases, V lost 1 base, and 3 bases had no gene match. This CDR3 is built from 15 residues. The V gene's germline CDR1 is SGHAT and CDR2 FQDESV (reference sequence).

This clone has only one observation. V gene TRBV5-8 combines with J gene TRBJ1-3; D unresolved. The germline gives CDR1 SGHTS, CDR2 YDEGEE. The V gene lost 2 bases and the J gene lost 0 bases, with 9 bases spanning the gap. The CDR3 covers 15 residues. CDR3 sequence reads: CASSFPGVSGNTIYF. Written as DNA, the CDR3 is TGTGCCAGCAGCTTCCCCGGAGTCTCTGGAAACACCATATATTTT.

Notes on this clone: Additional DNA sequences in this sample encode the identical CDR3. The rearrangement links TRBV5-1 to TRBJ2-7; 11 bases fit TRBD1. The junction had 2 bases not matched to a gene; V was cut back by 3 bases and J by 3 bases. The CDR3 totals 14 residues. CDR1 is SGHRS and CDR2 is YFSETQ in the germline V gene. The CDR3 spells CASSSGTGGYEQYF. DNA of the CDR3: TGCGCCAGCAGCTCGGGGACAGGGGGCTACGAGCAGTACTTC. Complete variable domain (other parts from reference TRBV5-1 and TRBJ2-7): KAGVTQTPRYLIKTRGQQVTLSCSPISGHRSVSWYQQTPGQGLQFLFEYFSETQRNKGNFPGRFSGRQFSNSRSEMNVSTLELGDSALYLCASSSGTGGYEQYFGPGTRLTVT.

The chain joins TRBV10-2 to TRBJ2-5, with no clear D. CDR3 length: 14 amino acids. V was clipped by 2 bases and J by 4 bases, with 11 bases between them. Looked up from germline, CDR1 is WSHSY and CDR2 is SAAADI. In DNA, the CDR3 is TGCGCCAGCAGTGAGGGTAGCCGGCCAGAGACCCAGTACTTC. Translating gives CASSEGSRPETQYF.

The V and J genes are TRBV2 and TRBJ2-3; 8 positions match TRBD2. There are 13 residues in the CDR3. The V gene's germline CDR1 is SNHLY and CDR2 FYNNEI. V was pared by 5 bases and J by 14 bases, with 12 bases of the junction left unmatched. DNA for the CDR3: TGTGCCAGCAGTCGGACTAGCAATGGGGTGCTGTATTTT. Its translation is CASSRTSNGVLYF.

This chain uses TRBV15 with TRBJ2-1; a possible D gene is TRBD2 (6 bases). The length of the CDR3 is 15 residues. V was clipped by 5 bases and J by 0 bases, with 11 bases between them. Per germline, CDR1 LNHNV and CDR2 YYDKDF (reference sequence). The CDR3 nucleotides are TGTGCCACCAGCCTCAGCGGGCACTCCTACAATGAGCAGTTCTTC. Its protein is CATSLSGHSYNEQFF. Variable domain in full (rest from reference TRBV15 and TRBJ2-1): DAMVIQNPRYQVTQFGKPVTLSCSQTLNHNVMYWYQQKSSQAPKLLFHYYDKDFNNEADTPDNFQSRRPNTSFCFLDIRSPGLGDTAMYLCATSLSGHSYNEQFFGPGTRLTVL.

This clone was seen just once. The chain uses TRBV7-9 and TRBJ1-6; 12 positions agree with TRBD1. This CDR3 region has 18 residues. From germline, CDR1 is SEHNR and CDR2 FQNEAQ (reference sequence). Trimming at V came to 5 bases and at J to 7 bases, leaving 12 bases not matched to a gene. CDR3 in amino acids: CASSTPDRDRGLNSPLHF. The DNA of the CDR3 is TGTGCCAGCAGCACCCCAGACCGGGACAGGGGGCTCAATTCACCCCTCCACTTT. The variable domain in full, completed from reference TRBV7-9 and TRBJ1-6, reads DTGVSQNPRHKITKRGQNVTFRCDPISEHNRLYWYRQTLGQGPEFLTYFQNEAQLEKSRLLSDRFSAERPKGSFSTLEIQRTEQGDSAMYLCASSTPDRDRGLNSPLHFGNGTRLTVT.